This TCR beta chain came from a study of blood T cell repertoires in COVID-19. Study at large: From the United States, Italy and Spain came samples of acute and convalescent COVID-19.

Measured with immunoSEQ multiplex PCR; TCRdb has only the in-frame clones, and not every one. This sample has more than 95,000 clones, with about 82% found just once. CDR1 is LGHDT and CDR2 is YNNKEL in the germline V gene (reference sequence). Trimming pared 1 base from V and 3 bases from J, leaving 3 bases between. The CDR3 is made up of 13 amino acids. The sequencing sample was made of peripheral blood. This chain joins TRBV3-1 (or the pseudogene TRBV3-2) and TRBJ2-2; D not resolved. The TCR was taken from an older woman in a cohort sampled during active or convalescent COVID-19. Here the CDR3 DNA reads TGTGCCAGCAGCCAAGTAGACACCGGGGAGCTGTTTTTT. Amino acid sequence: CASSQVDTGELFF.